What follows are 12 T cell receptor beta chains derived from one specimen sequenced in a study of identical twins. In TCRdb, the 5' RACE reads were re-called with MiXCR into one record per CDR3 protein. The sample includes roughly 18,000 distinct CDR3 sequences, roughly 70% seen only once; the top ten take around 6.4%. Sample: memory (CD45RO+) T cells sorted from blood. The receptors shown here come from a woman between 18 and 29 years old in good health. This table probably holds off-target reads from a library built for another chain.

This chain connects TRBV20-1 to TRBJ2-7, with D possibly TRBD1 on 6 matching bases. CDR1 DFQATT and CDR2 SNEGSKA come from the germline V gene (reference sequence). V shed 6 bases and J shed 0 bases, with 15 bases lying between them. The CDR3 runs 14 residues. CDR3: CSAPRTESSYEQYF. The CDR3 DNA sequence: TGCAGTGCCCCCCGGACAGAGAGCTCCTACGAGCAGTACTTC.

A few counts support this clonotype. The chain is built from TRBV6-2 or TRBV6-3 and TRBJ2-2; 10 positions match TRBD2. V was pared by 5 bases and J by 7 bases, with 7 bases of the junction left unmatched. The CDR3 runs 15 residues. In germline, CDR1 is MNHEY, CDR2 SVGEGT. The CDR3 is CASSALAGAIGELFF. The CDR3 DNA reads TGTGCCAGCAGTGCCCTAGCGGGAGCAATCGGGGAGCTGTTTTTT.

This chain joins TRBV29-1 and TRBJ1-2; tentatively, D is TRBD1 (6 bases). V shed 3 bases and J shed 8 bases, with 13 bases lying between them. In germline, CDR1 is SQVTM, CDR2 ANQGSEA. The CDR3 runs 12 residues. CDR3 residues: CSVETGAQGYTF. Here the CDR3 DNA reads TGCAGCGTTGAGACGGGGGCTCAAGGCTACACCTTC. Using reference TRBV29-1 and TRBJ1-2 for the parts outside the CDR3, the full variable domain is SAVISQKPSRDICQRGTSLTIQCQVDSQVTMMFWYRQQPGQSLTLIATANQGSEATYESGFVIDKFPISRPNLTFSTLTVSNMSPEDSSIYLCSVETGAQGYTFGSGTRLTVV.

The chain combines TRBV12-3 or TRBV12-4 with TRBJ2-5, with D uncertain. Trimming cost V 3 bases and J 1 base, with 9 bases left between them. The CDR3 is 14 amino acids. CDR3 sequence reads: CASSFGVPQETQYF. The CDR3 nucleotides read TGTGCCAGCAGTTTTGGTGTACCCCAAGAGACCCAGTACTTC.

The chain links TRBV11-1 to TRBJ2-3, with TRBD2 matching 7 bases. Germline values: CDR1 SGHAT, CDR2 FQDESV (reference sequence). The trim removed 5 bases at V and 2 bases at J, leaving 10 bases unmatched. The CDR3 totals 16 residues. This chain's CDR3 is CASSVEWEGPTDTQYF. For the CDR3, the DNA is TGTGCCAGCAGCGTCGAGTGGGAGGGCCCCACAGATACGCAGTATTTT.

This sequence joins TRBV20-1 and TRBJ1-1; no firm D call. The germline gives CDR1 DFQATT, CDR2 SNEGSKA (reference sequence). This CDR3 spans 12 amino acids. Trimming stripped 0 bases from V and 11 bases from J, with 13 bases between. CDR3 sequence reads: CSARDSGYVAFF. CDR3 coding DNA: TGCAGTGCTAGAGATAGCGGATATGTTGCTTTCTTT.

V and J are TRBV24-1 and TRBJ1-3, with D possibly matching TRBD1 (5 bases). The germline V and J ends were trimmed by 4 bases and 10 bases, with 10 bases remaining between them. Germline V gives CDR1 KGHDR, CDR2 SFDVKD. The CDR3 is 12 residues long. The CDR3 spells CATSEEGRTIYF. The CDR3 DNA reads as TGTGCCACCAGTGAGGAGGGGAGAACCATATATTTT.

The chain carries TRBV6-2 or TRBV6-3 and TRBJ2-1, with TRBD2 matching 7 bases. Unmatched junction bases numbered 5, after V lost 6 bases and J lost 6 bases. The CDR3 contains 13 residues. Germline CDR1 and CDR2: MNHEY and SVGEGT. For the CDR3, the DNA is TGTGCCAGCAGACTAGCGTACCTCAATGAGCAGTTCTTC. Protein product: CASRLAYLNEQFF.

The V gene is TRBV6-6, the J gene TRBJ2-3; D is undetermined. The CDR3 contains 14 residues. CDR1 and CDR2 (germline): MNHNY, SVGAGI (reference sequence). V was trimmed by 0 bases and J by 3 bases, leaving 7 bases between them. The CDR3 protein is CASSYSTRTDTQYF. CDR3 coding DNA: TGTGCCAGCAGTTACTCGACCCGAACAGATACGCAGTATTTT.

The chain uses TRBV4-1 and TRBJ1-4; possible D gene TRBD1, 5 bases. Per the germline V gene, CDR1 is MGHRA and CDR2 is YSYEKL. The germline V and J ends were trimmed by 1 base and 8 bases, with 8 bases remaining between them. The CDR3 covers 13 residues. The chain's CDR3 is CASSQVGREKLFF. The CDR3 DNA reads TGCGCCAGCAGCCAAGTGGGGCGAGAAAAACTGTTTTTT.

The chain's CDR3 is CASSLGDYEQYF. CDR3 nucleotide sequence: TGTGCCAGCAGCTTAGGAGATTACGAGCAGTACTTC. This chain connects TRBV7-2 to TRBJ2-7; D call uncertain. Germline CDR1 is SGHTA and CDR2 is FQGNSA. The V gene lost 1 base and the J gene lost 4 bases, with 5 bases spanning the gap. The CDR3 runs 12 residues.

The chain links TRBV29-1 to TRBJ1-2, with a tentative D call TRBD1 (6 bases). Trimming took 6 bases from V and 13 from J, leaving 18 bases between them. Germline V gene lookup returns CDR1 SQVTM and CDR2 ANQGSEA. CDR3 size: 11 residues. CDR3 in amino acids: CSVASGQTGTF. CDR3 coding DNA: TGCAGCGTCGCATCCGGACAGACTGGCACCTTC.